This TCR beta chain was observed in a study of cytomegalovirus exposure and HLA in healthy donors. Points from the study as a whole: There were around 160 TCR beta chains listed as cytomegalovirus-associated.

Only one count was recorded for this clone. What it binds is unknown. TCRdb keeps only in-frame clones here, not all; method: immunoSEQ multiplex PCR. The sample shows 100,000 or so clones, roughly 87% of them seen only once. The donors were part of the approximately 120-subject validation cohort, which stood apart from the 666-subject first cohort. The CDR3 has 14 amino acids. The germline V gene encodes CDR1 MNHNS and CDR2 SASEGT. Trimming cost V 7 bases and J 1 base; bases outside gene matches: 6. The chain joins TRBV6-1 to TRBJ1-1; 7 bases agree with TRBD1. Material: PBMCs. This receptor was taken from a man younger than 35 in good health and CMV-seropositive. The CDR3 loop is CASKLTGQNTEAFF. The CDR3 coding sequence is TGTGCCAGCAAGTTGACAGGGCAGAACACTGAAGCTTTCTTT.